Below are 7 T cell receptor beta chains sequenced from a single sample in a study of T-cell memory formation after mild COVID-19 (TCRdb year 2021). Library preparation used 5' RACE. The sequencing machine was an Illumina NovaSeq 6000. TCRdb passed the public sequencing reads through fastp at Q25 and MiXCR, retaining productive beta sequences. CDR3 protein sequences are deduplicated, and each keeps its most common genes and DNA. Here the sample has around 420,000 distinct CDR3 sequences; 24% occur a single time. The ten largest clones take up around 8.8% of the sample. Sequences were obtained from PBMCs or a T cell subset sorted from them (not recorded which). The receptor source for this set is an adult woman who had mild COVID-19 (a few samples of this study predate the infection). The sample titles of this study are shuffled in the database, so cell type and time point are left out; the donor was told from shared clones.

CDR3 bases: TGTGCCTGGAGTGTAATGGCGGGGATGGGAGAGACCCAGTACTTC. Translation: CAWSVMAGMGETQYF. The chain has TRBV30 and TRBJ2-5; D possibly corresponds to TRBD2 (6 bases). V was clipped by 0 bases and J by 4 bases, with 15 bases between them. Germline V gene data show CDR1 as GTSNPN and CDR2 as SVGIG (reference sequence). The CDR3 has 15 residues.

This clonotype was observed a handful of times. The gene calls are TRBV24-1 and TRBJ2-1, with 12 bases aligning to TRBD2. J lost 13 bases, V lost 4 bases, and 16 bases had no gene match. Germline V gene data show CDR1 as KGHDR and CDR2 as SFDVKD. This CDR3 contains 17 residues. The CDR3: CATSDPGLAGLGSRQFF. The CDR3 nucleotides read TGTGCCACCAGTGACCCTGGACTAGCGGGACTGGGTTCGAGACAGTTCTTC.

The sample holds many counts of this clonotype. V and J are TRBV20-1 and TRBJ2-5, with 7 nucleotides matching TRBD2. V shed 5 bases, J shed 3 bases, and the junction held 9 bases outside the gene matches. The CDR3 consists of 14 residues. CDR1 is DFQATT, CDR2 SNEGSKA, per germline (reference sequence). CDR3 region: CSALIKRGKETQYF. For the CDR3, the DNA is TGCAGTGCTTTGATCAAGCGGGGTAAAGAGACCCAGTACTTC.

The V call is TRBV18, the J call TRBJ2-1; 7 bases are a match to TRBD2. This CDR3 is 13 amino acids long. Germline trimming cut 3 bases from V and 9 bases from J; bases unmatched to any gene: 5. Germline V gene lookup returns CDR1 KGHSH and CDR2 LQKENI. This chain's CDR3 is CASSPTSKTEQFF. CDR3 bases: TGTGCCAGCTCACCGACTAGCAAGACTGAGCAGTTCTTC.

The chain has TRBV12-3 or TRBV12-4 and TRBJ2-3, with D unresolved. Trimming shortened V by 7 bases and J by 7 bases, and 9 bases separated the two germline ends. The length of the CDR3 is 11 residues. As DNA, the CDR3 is TGTGCCAGCAACTTTAGGAATACGCAGTATTTT. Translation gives CASNFRNTQYF.

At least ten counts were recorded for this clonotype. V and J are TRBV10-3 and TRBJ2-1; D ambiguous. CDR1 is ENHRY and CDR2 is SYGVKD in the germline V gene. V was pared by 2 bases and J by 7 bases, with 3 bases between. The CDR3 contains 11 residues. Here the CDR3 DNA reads TGTGCCATCAGTGAGAGGAATGAGCAGTTCTTC. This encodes CAISERNEQFF.

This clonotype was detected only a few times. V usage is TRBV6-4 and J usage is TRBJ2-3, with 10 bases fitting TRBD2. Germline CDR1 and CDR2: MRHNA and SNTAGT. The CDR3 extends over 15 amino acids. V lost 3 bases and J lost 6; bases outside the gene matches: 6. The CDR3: CASSEAGGPWDTQYF. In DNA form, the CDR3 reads TGTGCCAGCAGTGAAGCGGGAGGGCCGTGGGATACGCAGTATTTT.